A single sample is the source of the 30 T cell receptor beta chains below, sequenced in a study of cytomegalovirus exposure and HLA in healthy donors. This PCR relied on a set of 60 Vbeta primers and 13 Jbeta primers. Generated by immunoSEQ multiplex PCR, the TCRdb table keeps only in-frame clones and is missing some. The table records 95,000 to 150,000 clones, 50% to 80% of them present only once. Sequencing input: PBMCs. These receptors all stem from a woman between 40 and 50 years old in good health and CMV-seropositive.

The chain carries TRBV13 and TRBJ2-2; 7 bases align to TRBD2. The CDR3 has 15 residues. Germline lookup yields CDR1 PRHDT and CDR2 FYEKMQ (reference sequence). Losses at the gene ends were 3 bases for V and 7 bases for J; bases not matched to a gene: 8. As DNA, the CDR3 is TGTGCCAGCAGCTTGACTAGCTTGGGCGGCGGGGAGCTGTTTTTT. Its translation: CASSLTSLGGGELFF.

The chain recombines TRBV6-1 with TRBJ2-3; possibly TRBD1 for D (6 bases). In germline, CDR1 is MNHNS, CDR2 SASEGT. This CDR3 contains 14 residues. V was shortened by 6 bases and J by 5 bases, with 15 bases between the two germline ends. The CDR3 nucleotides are TGTGCCAGCAGCAAGGGGGATTCTAGAGATACGCAGTATTTT. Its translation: CASSKGDSRDTQYF.

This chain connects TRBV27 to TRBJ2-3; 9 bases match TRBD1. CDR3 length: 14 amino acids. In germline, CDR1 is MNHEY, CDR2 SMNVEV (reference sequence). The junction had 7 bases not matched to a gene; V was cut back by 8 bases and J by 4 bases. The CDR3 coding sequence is TGTGCCAGCGGGTCCGGGACAGGGTCAGATACGCAGTATTTT. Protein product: CASGSGTGSDTQYF.

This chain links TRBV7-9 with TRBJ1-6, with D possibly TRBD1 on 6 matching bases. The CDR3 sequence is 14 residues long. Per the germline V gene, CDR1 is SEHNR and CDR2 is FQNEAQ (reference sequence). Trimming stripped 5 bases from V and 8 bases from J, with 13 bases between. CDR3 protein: CASSPGQYDSPLHF. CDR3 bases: TGTGCCAGCAGCCCCGGACAGTATGATTCACCCCTCCACTTT. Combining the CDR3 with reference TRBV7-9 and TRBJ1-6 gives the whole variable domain DTGVSQNPRHKITKRGQNVTFRCDPISEHNRLYWYRQTLGQGPEFLTYFQNEAQLEKSRLLSDRFSAERPKGSFSTLEIQRTEQGDSAMYLCASSPGQYDSPLHFGNGTRLTVT.

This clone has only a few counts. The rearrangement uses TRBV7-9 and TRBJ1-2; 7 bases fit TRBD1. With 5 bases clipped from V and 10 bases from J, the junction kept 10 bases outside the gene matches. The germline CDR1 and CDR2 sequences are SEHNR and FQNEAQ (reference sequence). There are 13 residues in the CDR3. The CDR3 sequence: CASSQGDRAYYTF. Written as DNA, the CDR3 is TGTGCCAGCAGCCAGGGGGATCGGGCTTACTACACCTTC.

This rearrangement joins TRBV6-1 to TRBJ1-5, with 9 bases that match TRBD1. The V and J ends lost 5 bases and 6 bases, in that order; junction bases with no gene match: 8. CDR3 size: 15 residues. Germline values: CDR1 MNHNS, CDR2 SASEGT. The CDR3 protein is CASSSGQGSTQPQHF. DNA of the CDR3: TGTGCCAGCAGTTCTGGACAGGGGTCCACTCAGCCCCAGCATTTT.

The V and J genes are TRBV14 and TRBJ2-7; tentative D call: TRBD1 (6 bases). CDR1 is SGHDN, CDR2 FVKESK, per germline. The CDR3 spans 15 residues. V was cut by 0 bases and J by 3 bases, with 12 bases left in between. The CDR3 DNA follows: TGTGCCAGCAGCCAAGAGTGGTACAGGGACTACGAGCAGTACTTC. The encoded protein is CASSQEWYRDYEQYF.

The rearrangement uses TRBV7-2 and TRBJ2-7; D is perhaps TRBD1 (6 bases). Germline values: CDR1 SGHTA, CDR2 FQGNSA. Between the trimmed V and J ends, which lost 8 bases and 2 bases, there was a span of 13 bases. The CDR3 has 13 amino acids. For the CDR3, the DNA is TGTGCCAGCGGGAACAGGGCACCCTACGAGCAGTACTTC. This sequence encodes CASGNRAPYEQYF.

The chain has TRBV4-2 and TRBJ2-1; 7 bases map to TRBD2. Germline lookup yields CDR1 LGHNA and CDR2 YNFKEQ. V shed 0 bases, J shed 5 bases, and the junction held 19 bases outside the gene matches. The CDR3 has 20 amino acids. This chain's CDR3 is CASSQEFEVIGTTPDNEQFF. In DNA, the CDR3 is TGTGCCAGCAGCCAAGAGTTCGAGGTTATCGGGACTACACCTGACAATGAGCAGTTCTTC.

CDR3 DNA sequence: TGCGCCAGCAGACTAACGGGGGAGACCCAGTACTTC. Translated: CASRLTGETQYF. The rearrangement joins TRBV5-1 to TRBJ2-5; weak D call: TRBD2 (5 bases). The CDR3 spans 12 residues. V lost 5 bases and J 5 bases, leaving 10 bases between the germline ends. Germline V gene sequence: CDR1 SGHRS, CDR2 YFSETQ.

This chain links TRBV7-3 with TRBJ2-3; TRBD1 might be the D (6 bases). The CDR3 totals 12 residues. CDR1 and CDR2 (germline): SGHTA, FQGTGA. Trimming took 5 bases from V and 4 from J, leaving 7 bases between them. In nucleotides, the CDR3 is TGTGCCAGCAGCACAGGGTCAGATACGCAGTATTTT. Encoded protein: CASSTGSDTQYF.

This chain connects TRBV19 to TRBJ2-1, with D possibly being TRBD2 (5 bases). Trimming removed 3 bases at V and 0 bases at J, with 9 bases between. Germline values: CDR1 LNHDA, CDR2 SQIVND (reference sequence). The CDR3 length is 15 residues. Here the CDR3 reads CASSIWESSYNEQFF. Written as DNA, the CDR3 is TGTGCCAGTAGTATTTGGGAGAGCTCCTACAATGAGCAGTTCTTC.

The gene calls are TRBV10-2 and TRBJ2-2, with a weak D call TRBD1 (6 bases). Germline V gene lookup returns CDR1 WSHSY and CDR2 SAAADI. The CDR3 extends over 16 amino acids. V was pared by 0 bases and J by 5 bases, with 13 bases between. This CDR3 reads CASSESTGLGTGELFF. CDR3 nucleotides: TGCGCCAGCAGTGAGTCGACAGGCCTGGGGACCGGGGAGCTGTTTTTT.

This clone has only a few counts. DNA of the CDR3: TGTGCCAGCACCTACGGGTTTTCCTACAATGAGCAGTTCTTC. Translating it yields CASTYGFSYNEQFF. This chain links TRBV28 with TRBJ2-1, with D unclear. CDR3 size: 14 residues. Trimming took 7 bases from V and 1 from J, leaving 11 bases between them. CDR1 and CDR2 (germline): MDHEN, SYDVKM. The full variable domain, rest sourced from reference TRBV28 and TRBJ2-1, is DVKVTQSSRYLVKRTGEKVFLECVQDMDHENMFWYRQDPGLGLRLIYFSYDVKMKEKGDIPEGYSVSREKKERFSLILESASTNQTSMYLCASTYGFSYNEQFFGPGTRLTVL.

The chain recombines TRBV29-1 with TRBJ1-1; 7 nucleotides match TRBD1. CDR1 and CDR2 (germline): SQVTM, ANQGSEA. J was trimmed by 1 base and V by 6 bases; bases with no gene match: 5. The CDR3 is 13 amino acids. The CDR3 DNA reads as TGCAGCGTCGCATGGACAGGGAACACTGAAGCTTTCTTT. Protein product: CSVAWTGNTEAFF.

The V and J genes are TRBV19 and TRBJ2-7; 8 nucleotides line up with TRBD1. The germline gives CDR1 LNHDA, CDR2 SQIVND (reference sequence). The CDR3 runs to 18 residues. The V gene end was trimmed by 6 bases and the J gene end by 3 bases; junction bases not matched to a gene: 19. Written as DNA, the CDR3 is TGTGCCAGTAGCACCAGGGGGCTGGCTAGTTCCCAAGGCTACGAGCAGTACTTC. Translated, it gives CASSTRGLASSQGYEQYF.

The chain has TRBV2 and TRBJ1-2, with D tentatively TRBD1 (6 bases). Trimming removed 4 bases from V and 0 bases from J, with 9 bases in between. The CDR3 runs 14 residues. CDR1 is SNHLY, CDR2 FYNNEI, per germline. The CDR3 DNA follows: TGTGCCAGCAGTGGTTGGACAGCTAACTATGGCTACACCTTC. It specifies CASSGWTANYGYTF.

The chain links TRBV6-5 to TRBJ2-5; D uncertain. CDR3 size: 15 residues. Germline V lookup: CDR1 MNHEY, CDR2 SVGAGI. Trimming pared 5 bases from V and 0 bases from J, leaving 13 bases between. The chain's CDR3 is CASSRDTGYQETQYF. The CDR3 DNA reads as TGTGCCAGCAGTCGAGATACCGGGTACCAAGAGACCCAGTACTTC.

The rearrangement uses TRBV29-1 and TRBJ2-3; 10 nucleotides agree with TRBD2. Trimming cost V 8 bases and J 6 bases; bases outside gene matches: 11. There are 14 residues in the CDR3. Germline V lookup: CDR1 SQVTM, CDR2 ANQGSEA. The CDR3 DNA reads TGCAGCATCCCTTTTAGCGGGAGGTGGGATACGCAGTATTTT. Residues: CSIPFSGRWDTQYF.

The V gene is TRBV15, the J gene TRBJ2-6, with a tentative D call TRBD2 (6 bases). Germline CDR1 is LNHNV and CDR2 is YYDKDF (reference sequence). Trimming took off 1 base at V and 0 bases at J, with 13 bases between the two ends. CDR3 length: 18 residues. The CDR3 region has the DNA TGTGCCACCAGCAGAGTCGTTAGCGGTAGCTCTGGGGCCAACGTCCTGACTTTC. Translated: CATSRVVSGSSGANVLTF. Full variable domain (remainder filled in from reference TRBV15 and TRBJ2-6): DAMVIQNPRYQVTQFGKPVTLSCSQTLNHNVMYWYQQKSSQAPKLLFHYYDKDFNNEADTPDNFQSRRPNTSFCFLDIRSPGLGDTAMYLCATSRVVSGSSGANVLTFGAGSRLTVL.

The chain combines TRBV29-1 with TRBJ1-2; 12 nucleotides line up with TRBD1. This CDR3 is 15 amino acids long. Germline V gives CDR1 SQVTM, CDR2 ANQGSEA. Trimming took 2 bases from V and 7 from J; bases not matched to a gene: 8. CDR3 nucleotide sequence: TGCAGCGTTGAAAGCTTGGGACAGGGGGCGATTGGCTACACCTTC. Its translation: CSVESLGQGAIGYTF.

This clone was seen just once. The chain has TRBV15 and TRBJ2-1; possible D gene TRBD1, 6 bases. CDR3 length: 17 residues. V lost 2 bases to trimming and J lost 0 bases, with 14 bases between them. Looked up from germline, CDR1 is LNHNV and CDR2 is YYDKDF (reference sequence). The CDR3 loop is CATSRPGHVSSYNEQFF. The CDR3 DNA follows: TGTGCCACCAGCAGACCGGGACACGTGAGCTCCTACAATGAGCAGTTCTTC. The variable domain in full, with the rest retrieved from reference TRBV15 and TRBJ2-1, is DAMVIQNPRYQVTQFGKPVTLSCSQTLNHNVMYWYQQKSSQAPKLLFHYYDKDFNNEADTPDNFQSRRPNTSFCFLDIRSPGLGDTAMYLCATSRPGHVSSYNEQFFGPGTRLTVL.

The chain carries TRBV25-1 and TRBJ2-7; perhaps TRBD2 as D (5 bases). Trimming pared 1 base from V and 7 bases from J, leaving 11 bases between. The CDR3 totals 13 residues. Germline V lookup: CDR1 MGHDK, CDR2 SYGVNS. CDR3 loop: CASSEFERAEQYF. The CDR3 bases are TGTGCCAGCAGTGAATTCGAGAGGGCTGAGCAGTACTTC.

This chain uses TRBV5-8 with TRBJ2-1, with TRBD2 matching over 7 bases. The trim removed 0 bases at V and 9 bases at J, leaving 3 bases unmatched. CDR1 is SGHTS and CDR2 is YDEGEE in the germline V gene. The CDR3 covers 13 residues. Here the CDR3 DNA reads TGTGCCAGCAGCTTGGCCTGGGGGGGTGAGCAGTTCTTC. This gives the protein CASSLAWGGEQFF.

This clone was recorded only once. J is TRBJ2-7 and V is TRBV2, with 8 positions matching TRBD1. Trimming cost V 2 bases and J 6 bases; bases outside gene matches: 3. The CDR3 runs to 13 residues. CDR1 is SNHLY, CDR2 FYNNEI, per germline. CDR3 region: CASSELRGREQYF. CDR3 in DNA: TGTGCCAGCAGTGAACTCAGGGGGCGCGAGCAGTACTTC.

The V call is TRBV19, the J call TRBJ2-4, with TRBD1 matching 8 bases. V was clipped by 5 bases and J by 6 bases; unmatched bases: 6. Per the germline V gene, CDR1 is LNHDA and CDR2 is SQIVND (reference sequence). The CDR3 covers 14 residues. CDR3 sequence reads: CASSPLDRGNIQYF. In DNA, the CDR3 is TGTGCCAGTAGTCCCCTCGACAGGGGAAACATTCAGTACTTC.

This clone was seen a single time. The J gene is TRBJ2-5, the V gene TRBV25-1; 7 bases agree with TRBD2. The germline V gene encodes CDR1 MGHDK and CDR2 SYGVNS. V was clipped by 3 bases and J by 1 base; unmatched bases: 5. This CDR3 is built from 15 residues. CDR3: CASSDTGGSQETQYF. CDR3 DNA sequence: TGTGCCAGCAGTGACACGGGGGGATCCCAAGAGACCCAGTACTTC.

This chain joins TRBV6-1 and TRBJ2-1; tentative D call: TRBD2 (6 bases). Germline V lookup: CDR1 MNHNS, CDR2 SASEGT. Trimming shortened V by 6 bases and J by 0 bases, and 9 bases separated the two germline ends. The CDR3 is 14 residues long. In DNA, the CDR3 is TGTGCCAGCAGGCGGGACGACTCCTACAATGAGCAGTTCTTC. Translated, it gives CASRRDDSYNEQFF.

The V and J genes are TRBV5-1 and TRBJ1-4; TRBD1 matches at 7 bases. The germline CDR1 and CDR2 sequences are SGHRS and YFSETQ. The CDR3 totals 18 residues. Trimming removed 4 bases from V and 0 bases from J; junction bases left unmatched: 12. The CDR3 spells CASSSGQAIPATNEKLFF. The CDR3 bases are TGCGCCAGCAGCAGCGGACAGGCTATTCCTGCAACTAATGAAAAACTGTTTTTT.

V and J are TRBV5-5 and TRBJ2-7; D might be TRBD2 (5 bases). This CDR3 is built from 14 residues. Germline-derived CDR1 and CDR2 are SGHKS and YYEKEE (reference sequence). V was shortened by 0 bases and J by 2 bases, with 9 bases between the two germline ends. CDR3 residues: CASSLDGAAYEQYF. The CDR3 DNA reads TGTGCCAGCAGCTTGGACGGAGCGGCCTACGAGCAGTACTTC.